The source of this T cell receptor beta chain is a study of OX40 agonist ivuxolimab in advanced cancers. Study-wide context: Melanoma, hepatocellular carcinoma, head and neck or renal cell cancer occurred in dose-escalation patients. Study results and limitations: At doses 0.1 to 3.0 mg/kg, CD4+ and CD8+ clones expanded. CD8+ T cells (on average) carried more expanded clones than CD4+ T cells.

This clone was recorded a few times. Its antigen is not known. Only in-frame clones appear in the TCRdb table, and some are missing; sequencing was by immunoSEQ multiplex PCR. This sample yields roughly 77,000 clones, of which under 85% are seen a single time; roughly 0.5% belongs to the top ten. The V and J ends lost 1 base and 3 bases respectively, with 9 bases between them. Per germline, CDR1 KGHSH and CDR2 LQKENI. CDR3 length equals 15 residues. Blood was sampled at baseline, cycle 4 day 1, and cycle 7 day 1. Sequenced material: CD4+ or CD8+ T cells sorted from blood, taken in a trial of the OX40 agonist ivuxolimab. The chain is built from TRBV18 and TRBJ1-4; D perhaps matches TRBD1 (5 bases). This receptor was obtained from an adult with an advanced solid tumor such as melanoma, head and neck, liver or kidney cancer. CDR3 region: CASSPLREPNEKLFF. The CDR3 coding sequence is TGTGCCAGCTCACCACTCAGGGAGCCTAATGAAAAACTGTTTTTT.